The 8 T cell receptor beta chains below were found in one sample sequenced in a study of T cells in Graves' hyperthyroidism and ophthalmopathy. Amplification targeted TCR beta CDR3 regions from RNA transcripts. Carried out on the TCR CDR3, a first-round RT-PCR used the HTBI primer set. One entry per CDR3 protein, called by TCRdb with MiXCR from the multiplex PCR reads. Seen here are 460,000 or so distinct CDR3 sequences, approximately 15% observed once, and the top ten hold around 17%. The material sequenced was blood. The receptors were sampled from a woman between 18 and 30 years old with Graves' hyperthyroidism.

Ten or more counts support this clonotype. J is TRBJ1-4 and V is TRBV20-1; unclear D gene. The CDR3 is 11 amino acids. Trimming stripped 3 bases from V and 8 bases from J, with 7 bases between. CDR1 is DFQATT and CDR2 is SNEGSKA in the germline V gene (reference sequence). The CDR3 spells CSASAGEKLFF. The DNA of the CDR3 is TGCAGTGCTAGCGCCGGGGAAAAACTGTTTTTT.

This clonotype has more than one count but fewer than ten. The CDR3 DNA is TGTGCCAGCTTCTCTTCAGCCAAAAACATTCAGTACTTC. This encodes CASFSSAKNIQYF. V usage is TRBV7-9 and J usage is TRBJ2-4; D gene ambiguous. Germline V gene sequence: CDR1 SEHNR, CDR2 FQNEAQ (reference sequence). V dropped 8 bases and J dropped 0 bases, with 8 bases sitting between them. The CDR3 covers 13 residues.

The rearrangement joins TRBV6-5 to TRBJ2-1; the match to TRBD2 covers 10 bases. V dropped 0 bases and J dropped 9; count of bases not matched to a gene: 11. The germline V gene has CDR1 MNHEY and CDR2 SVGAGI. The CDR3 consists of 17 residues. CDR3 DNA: TGTGCCAGCAGTTACTCGAAGTCTAGCGGGAGTTTGCTTGAGCAGTTCTTC. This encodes CASSYSKSSGSLLEQFF.

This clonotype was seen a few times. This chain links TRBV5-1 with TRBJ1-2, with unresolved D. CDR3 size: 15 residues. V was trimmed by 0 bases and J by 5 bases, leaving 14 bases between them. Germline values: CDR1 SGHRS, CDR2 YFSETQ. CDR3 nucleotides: TGCGCCAGCAGCTTGGTGCAGTCTCGCGGGTATGGCTACACCTTC. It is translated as CASSLVQSRGYGYTF.

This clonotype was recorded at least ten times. The CDR3, as DNA: TGCAGTGCTAGAGTGGACAGAACCATAACAGATACGCAGTATTTT. It encodes CSARVDRTITDTQYF. The V call is TRBV20-1, the J call TRBJ2-3; possibly TRBD1 for D (6 bases). Germline CDR1 reads DFQATT; CDR2 reads SNEGSKA (reference sequence). Deletions cut 1 base from V and 3 bases from J, with 14 bases between. CDR3 size: 15 residues.

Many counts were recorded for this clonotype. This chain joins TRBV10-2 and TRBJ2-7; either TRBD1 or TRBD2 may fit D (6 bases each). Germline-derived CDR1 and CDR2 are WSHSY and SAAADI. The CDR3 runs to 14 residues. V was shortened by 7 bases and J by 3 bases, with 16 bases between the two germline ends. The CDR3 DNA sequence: TGCGCCAGCAATACCGGGGGCGAAGACTACGAGCAGTACTTC. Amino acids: CASNTGGEDYEQYF.

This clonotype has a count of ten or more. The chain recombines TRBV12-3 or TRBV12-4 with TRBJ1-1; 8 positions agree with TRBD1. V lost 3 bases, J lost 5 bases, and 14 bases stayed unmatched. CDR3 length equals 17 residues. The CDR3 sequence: CASSLNGPGGGGTEAFF. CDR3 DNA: TGTGCCAGCAGTTTGAATGGACCAGGGGGCGGGGGAACTGAAGCTTTCTTT.

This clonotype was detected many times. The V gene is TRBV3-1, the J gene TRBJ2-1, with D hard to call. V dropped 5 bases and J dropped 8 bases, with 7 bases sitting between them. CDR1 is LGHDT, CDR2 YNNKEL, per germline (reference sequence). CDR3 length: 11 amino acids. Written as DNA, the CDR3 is TGTGCCAGCAGCGCCTGGGATGAGCAGTTCTTC. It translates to CASSAWDEQFF.